This T cell receptor beta chain comes out of a study of T cell responses to AZD1222 COVID-19 vaccine. Trimming took 3 bases from V and 7 from J, leaving 12 bases between them. The V gene's germline CDR1 is ENHRY and CDR2 SYGVKD. The CDR3 loop spans 14 amino acids. The method was immunoSEQ multiplex PCR; TCRdb's version includes in-frame clones alone and lacks a portion of them. The sample has fewer than 120,000 clones; less than 95% are singletons. Points on this clone: The antigen is unknown.

Overall study findings and caveats: Baseline testing showed seropositivity in only a handful of AZD1222 recipients.

The receptor comes from an adult in good health. The chain uses TRBV10-3 and TRBJ2-2, with D perhaps TRBD2 (5 bases). The sample in question was peripheral blood, obtained on day 0 of AZD1222 vaccination. CDR3 residues: CAISDPVAYGELFF. The CDR3 region has the DNA TGTGCCATCAGTGACCCAGTAGCGTACGGGGAGCTGTTTTTT.